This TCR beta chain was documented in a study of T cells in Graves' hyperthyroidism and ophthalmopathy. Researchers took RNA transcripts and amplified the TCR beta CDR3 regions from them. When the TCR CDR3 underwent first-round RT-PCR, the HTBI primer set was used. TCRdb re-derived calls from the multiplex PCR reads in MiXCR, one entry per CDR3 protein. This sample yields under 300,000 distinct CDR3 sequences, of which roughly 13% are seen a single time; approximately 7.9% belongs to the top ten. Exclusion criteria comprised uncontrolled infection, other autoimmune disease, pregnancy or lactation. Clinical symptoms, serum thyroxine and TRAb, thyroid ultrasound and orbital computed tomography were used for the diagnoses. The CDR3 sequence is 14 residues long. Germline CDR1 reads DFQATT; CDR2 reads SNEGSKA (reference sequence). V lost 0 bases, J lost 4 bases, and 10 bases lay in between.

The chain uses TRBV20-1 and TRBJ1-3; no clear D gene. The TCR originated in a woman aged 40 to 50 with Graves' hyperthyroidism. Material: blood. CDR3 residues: CSARDQTRGNTIYF. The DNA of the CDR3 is TGCAGTGCTAGAGATCAGACAAGAGGAAACACCATATATTTT.